The 5 T cell receptor beta chains reported below all come from one sample, sequenced in a study of patients and donors after allogeneic stem cell transplantation. In TCRdb, the RT-PCR reads were re-called with MiXCR into one record per CDR3 protein. The repertoire holds approximately 200,000 distinct CDR3 sequences, with 41% as singletons. The specimen sequenced was blood, either unsorted or a sorted T cell fraction (not recorded which). Source of these receptors: a human donor who was either an allogeneic HSCT recipient or a stem cell or donor lymphocyte infusion donor (not recorded which). It is not recorded whose cells these are; they may come from a transplant donor.

J is TRBJ2-1 and V is TRBV20-1, with TRBD2 identical over 7 bases. The length of the CDR3 is 14 residues. Germline V CDR1 and CDR2: DFQATT, SNEGSKA (reference sequence). V dropped 6 bases and J dropped 2; count of bases not matched to a gene: 7. The CDR3 sequence is CSALVGRTYNEQFF. CDR3 coding DNA: TGCAGTGCCTTAGTCGGGAGGACCTACAATGAGCAGTTCTTC.

The V gene is TRBV7-2, the J gene TRBJ2-2; D is uncertain. Germline CDR1 reads SGHTA; CDR2 reads FQGNSA. Trimming removed 1 base at V and 2 bases at J, with 11 bases between. The CDR3 sequence is 16 residues long. The DNA of the CDR3 is TGTGCCAGCAGCTTAGTTCGGTCTAGTAACACCGGGGAGCTGTTTTTT. Protein product: CASSLVRSSNTGELFF.

This clonotype was counted a few times. The chain has TRBV7-8 and TRBJ2-3, with 8 bases fitting TRBD1. CDR3 size: 16 residues. V was pared by 8 bases and J by 5 bases, with 15 bases of the junction left unmatched. CDR1 SGHVS and CDR2 FQNEAQ come from the germline V gene. In DNA, the CDR3 is TGTGCCAGCTCGAGGCTCAGGGGGCTCGGGAAAGATACGCAGTATTTT. As protein: CASSRLRGLGKDTQYF. Together with reference TRBV7-8 and TRBJ2-3, the CDR3 gives the full variable domain: GAGVSQSPRYKVAKRGQDVALRCDPISGHVSLFWYQQALGQGPEFLTYFQNEAQLDKSGLPSDRFFAERPEGSVSTLKIQRTQQEDSAVYLCASSRLRGLGKDTQYFGPGTRLTVL.

This chain links TRBV18 with TRBJ2-1; no firm D call. V was cut by 8 bases and J by 5 bases, with 16 bases left in between. The V gene's germline CDR1 is KGHSH and CDR2 LQKENI. This CDR3 spans 14 amino acids. CDR3 nucleotides: TGTGCCAGCGTAAGCGAGCTCCAGAACAATGAGCAGTTCTTC. Its translation: CASVSELQNNEQFF.

The chain is built from TRBV12-3 or TRBV12-4 and TRBJ1-6, with 7 bases matching TRBD1. Unmatched junction bases numbered 3, after V lost 3 bases and J lost 7 bases. The CDR3 runs 14 residues. CDR3 in amino acids: CASSFGGQNSPLHF. In nucleotides, the CDR3 is TGTGCCAGCAGTTTCGGGGGACAGAATTCACCCCTCCACTTT.